These 32 T cell receptor beta chains share one sample of origin, sequenced in a study of blood T cell repertoires in COVID-19. Assay: immunoSEQ multiplex PCR; the TCRdb copy retains only in-frame clones and omits some. In the table there are about 88,000 clones, approximately 90% of which are singletons. Sequencing input: peripheral blood. Every receptor here comes from a man between 60 and 70 years old with acute or convalescent COVID-19.

CDR3 residues: CASTRDTDTQYF. CDR3 DNA sequence: TGTGCCAGCACCAGGGACACAGATACGCAGTATTTT. This sequence joins TRBV6-5 and TRBJ2-3, with a weak D call TRBD1 (5 bases). Germline CDR1 MNHEY, CDR2 SVGAGI. Trimming shortened V by 7 bases and J by 2 bases, and 7 bases separated the two germline ends. This CDR3 contains 12 residues.

This clone was counted once. This chain connects TRBV10-1 to TRBJ2-1, with a weak D call TRBD1 (5 bases). V lost 1 base and J 9 bases, leaving 13 bases between the germline ends. The germline V gene encodes CDR1 WNHNN and CDR2 SYGVQD (reference sequence). This CDR3 spans 14 amino acids. CDR3 coding DNA: TGCGCCAGCAGTGAGTTGGGCGCTAGGGGTGAGCAGTTCTTC. Amino acids: CASSELGARGEQFF.

The rearrangement links TRBV9 to TRBJ2-5; the match to TRBD2 covers 9 bases. Germline V CDR1 and CDR2: SGDLS, YYNGEE. The trim removed 4 bases at V and 5 bases at J, leaving 12 bases unmatched. This CDR3 contains 16 residues. The DNA for the CDR3 is TGTGCCAGCAGCCGACTAGCGGAAGGGGGAATGGAGACCCAGTACTTC. Its translation is CASSRLAEGGMETQYF. The whole variable domain, filled in from reference TRBV9 and TRBJ2-5, reads DSGVTQTPKHLITATGQRVTLRCSPRSGDLSVYWYQQSLDQGLQFLIQYYNGEERAKGNILERFSAQQFPDLHSELNLSSLELGDSALYFCASSRLAEGGMETQYFGPGTRLLVL.

This clone was recorded once. The CDR3 loop is CASSERTSGINEQFF. The CDR3 coding sequence is TGTGCCAGCAGTGAACGGACTAGCGGGATTAATGAGCAGTTCTTC. The chain couples TRBV6-1 to TRBJ2-1; 12 bases agree with TRBD2. CDR1 MNHNS and CDR2 SASEGT come from the germline V gene. Trimming took 2 bases from V and 7 from J; bases not matched to a gene: 3. This CDR3 spans 15 amino acids.

V and J are TRBV28 and TRBJ2-3, with 10 bases matching TRBD1. The germline V gene has CDR1 MDHEN and CDR2 SYDVKM. This CDR3 is built from 17 residues. The trim removed 3 bases at V and 2 bases at J, leaving 8 bases unmatched. DNA of the CDR3: TGTGCCAGCAGTTTGTCCACCGGGACAGGGGTCACAGATACGCAGTATTTT. It codes for CASSLSTGTGVTDTQYF.

The rearrangement links TRBV5-3 to TRBJ2-4, with D perhaps matching TRBD2 (5 bases). The J call is doubtful: the DNA matches TRBJ2-5 better. TRBV5-3 is annotated as an ORF whose role is uncertain. This CDR3 is built from 11 residues. The DNA for the CDR3 is TGTGCCAGAAGCTTCCGGGGGACCCAGTACTTC. The encoded protein is CARSFRGTQYF.

The V call is TRBV5-1, the J call TRBJ2-3, with 9 positions matching TRBD1. The length of the CDR3 is 15 residues. V shed 4 bases, J shed 4 bases, and the junction held 7 bases outside the gene matches. Germline V CDR1 and CDR2: SGHRS, YFSETQ. This chain's CDR3 is CASSPERDRADTQYF. The CDR3 bases are TGCGCCAGCAGCCCGGAGCGGGACAGGGCAGATACGCAGTATTTT.

The chain recombines TRBV28 with TRBJ1-1, with D maybe TRBD1 (6 bases). The CDR3 loop spans 14 amino acids. Trimming stripped 10 bases from V and 0 bases from J, with 15 bases between. Germline CDR1 and CDR2: MDHEN and SYDVKM. CDR3 in DNA: TGTGCCACACGAGGGGGAGGGTTGAACACTGAAGCTTTCTTT. Its translation is CATRGGGLNTEAFF.

The rearrangement joins TRBV19 to TRBJ2-1; D is unresolved. Germline V gene data show CDR1 as LNHDA and CDR2 as SQIVND (reference sequence). The CDR3 has 13 residues. The V end was cut by 2 bases, the J end by 7 bases, with 9 bases between. The CDR3 bases are TGTGCCAGTAGTATACAGGCCCGGAATGAGCAGTTCTTC. Protein product: CASSIQARNEQFF.

The V call is TRBV5-1, the J call TRBJ1-4; D perhaps matches TRBD1 (5 bases). V lost 0 bases to trimming and J lost 8 bases, with 11 bases between them. The CDR3 totals 14 residues. Germline CDR1 reads SGHRS; CDR2 reads YFSETQ. The CDR3 bases are TGCGCCAGCAGCTTGGAAACAGGAAGAGAAAAACTGTTTTTT. Protein product: CASSLETGREKLFF. Complete variable domain (other parts from reference TRBV5-1 and TRBJ1-4): KAGVTQTPRYLIKTRGQQVTLSCSPISGHRSVSWYQQTPGQGLQFLFEYFSETQRNKGNFPGRFSGRQFSNSRSEMNVSTLELGDSALYLCASSLETGREKLFFGSGTQLSVL.

This chain connects TRBV7-8 to TRBJ2-7; 12 nucleotides align to TRBD2. The junction had 16 bases not matched to a gene; V was cut back by 7 bases and J by 3 bases. The CDR3 is 18 amino acids. Looked up from germline, CDR1 is SGHVS and CDR2 is FQNEAQ. CDR3 in DNA: TGTGCCAGCACCGCAGGACTAGCGGGACCCCTGGGCCACTACGAGCAGTACTTC. Amino acids: CASTAGLAGPLGHYEQYF.

The CDR3 region has the DNA TGTGCCAGCAGCCCTACACGTCCCGGGGGGGCCAACGTCCTGACTTTC. Its protein product is CASSPTRPGGANVLTF. The J gene is TRBJ2-6, the V gene TRBV28; the D is unclear. Germline loops: CDR1 MDHEN, CDR2 SYDVKM. V was pared by 6 bases and J by 4 bases, with 16 bases between. This CDR3 contains 16 residues.

The chain joins TRBV7-2 to TRBJ1-4; 7 positions agree with TRBD1. Trimming removed 8 bases from V and 4 bases from J; junction bases left unmatched: 7. CDR3 length equals 14 residues. The V gene's germline CDR1 is SGHTA and CDR2 FQGNSA. The CDR3 sequence is CASSSRGDNEKLFF. CDR3 nucleotides: TGTGCCAGCTCAAGCAGGGGGGATAATGAAAAACTGTTTTTT.

This sequence joins TRBV6-5 and TRBJ1-2; D may be TRBD1 (5 bases). Germline V gene data show CDR1 as MNHEY and CDR2 as SVGAGI. Between the trimmed V and J ends, which lost 10 bases and 7 bases, there was a span of 25 bases. The CDR3 totals 15 residues. The CDR3 nucleotides read TGTGCCACCTCCTTCTCAGGGAAAAAGTCTTCTGGCTACACCTTC. This encodes CATSFSGKKSSGYTF.

The rearrangement joins TRBV6-2 or TRBV6-3 to TRBJ1-2; D remains ambiguous. The CDR3 spans 13 residues. The germline gives CDR1 MNHEY, CDR2 SVGEGT. Trimming took off 2 bases at V and 6 bases at J, with 10 bases between the two ends. Here the CDR3 reads CASSYPSPDGYTF. In nucleotides, the CDR3 is TGTGCCAGCAGTTACCCCTCCCCGGATGGCTACACCTTC.

CDR3 sequence reads: CASSLVELASEAFF. The CDR3 nucleotides read TGTGCCAGCAGCTTAGTGGAATTAGCTTCTGAAGCTTTCTTT. The chain combines TRBV7-9 with TRBJ1-1; D is ambiguous. The germline CDR1 and CDR2 sequences are SEHNR and FQNEAQ (reference sequence). This CDR3 has 14 amino acids. The ends were cut back, 1 base at V and 6 bases at J, with 12 bases in the middle.

The chain employs TRBV6-1 and TRBJ1-4, with a possible D match to TRBD1 (6 bases). The length of the CDR3 is 15 residues. V was clipped by 3 bases and J by 7 bases, with 15 bases between them. The germline CDR1 and CDR2 sequences are MNHNS and SASEGT. This CDR3 is CASSDETGTVEKLFF. The CDR3, as DNA: TGTGCCAGCAGTGATGAGACAGGAACCGTTGAAAAACTGTTTTTT.

The chain uses TRBV7-9 and TRBJ2-5, with a tentative D call TRBD1 (6 bases). V lost 0 bases and J lost 4, with 9 bases in between. Germline lookup yields CDR1 SEHNR and CDR2 FQNEAQ (reference sequence). The CDR3 runs to 14 residues. This CDR3 is CASSLALGAETQYF. The CDR3 DNA sequence: TGTGCCAGCAGCTTAGCTCTGGGGGCAGAGACCCAGTACTTC.

This clone was seen only a few times. The rearrangement uses TRBV5-1 and TRBJ2-1; 7 bases align to TRBD2. The CDR3 extends over 18 amino acids. With V trimmed by 0 bases and J by 0 bases, 9 bases remained unmatched. Germline V lookup: CDR1 SGHRS, CDR2 YFSETQ. Here the CDR3 reads CASSLGGFGGSSYNEQFF. The CDR3 nucleotides are TGCGCCAGCAGCTTGGGGGGTTTTGGCGGGAGCTCCTACAATGAGCAGTTCTTC.

The J gene is TRBJ1-3, the V gene TRBV10-3; maybe TRBD1 (5 bases). V was trimmed by 9 bases and J by 0 bases, leaving 12 bases between them. Per germline, CDR1 ENHRY and CDR2 SYGVKD. The CDR3 sequence is 14 residues long. CDR3 sequence (DNA): TGTGCCATAACGGGACTCCCCTCTGGAAACACCATATATTTT. As protein: CAITGLPSGNTIYF.

The V call is TRBV9, the J call TRBJ1-2, with a tentative D call TRBD1 (6 bases). Germline lookup yields CDR1 SGDLS and CDR2 YYNGEE. This CDR3 contains 15 residues. Trimming removed 0 bases from V and 7 bases from J, with 16 bases in between. CDR3 in amino acids: CASSVATGGRGGYTF. Here the CDR3 DNA reads TGTGCCAGCAGCGTAGCTACGGGGGGGCGCGGTGGCTACACCTTC.

The CDR3 DNA is TGTGCCAGCAGTTTTTCTACTAGCGGTCGATACGAGCAGTACTTC. It translates to CASSFSTSGRYEQYF. The chain has TRBV27 and TRBJ2-7, with 8 bases that match TRBD2. The CDR3 is made up of 15 amino acids. From germline, CDR1 is MNHEY and CDR2 SMNVEV (reference sequence). V lost 3 bases, J lost 4 bases, and 8 bases stayed unmatched.

Only a few counts were recorded for this clone. The rearrangement joins TRBV27 to TRBJ1-1, with 10 bases aligning to TRBD1. J gave up 5 bases and V 6 bases, and 9 bases lay outside the gene matches. Germline V CDR1 and CDR2: MNHEY, SMNVEV (reference sequence). The CDR3 contains 15 residues. CDR3 sequence (DNA): TGTGCCAGCAGCTCCAGGACAGGGGGTGGGACTGAAGCTTTCTTT. This encodes CASSSRTGGGTEAFF.

The chain couples TRBV6-2 or TRBV6-3 to TRBJ2-1, with 9 bases identical to TRBD2. Looked up from germline, CDR1 is MNHEY and CDR2 is SVGEGT. V dropped 4 bases and J dropped 4; count of bases not matched to a gene: 14. CDR3 length: 18 residues. The CDR3 DNA is TGTGCCAGCAGTTCACCCCGGACTAGCGAGGGGGGGTACAATGAGCAGTTCTTC. This codes for CASSSPRTSEGGYNEQFF.

J is TRBJ1-2 and V is TRBV28; 7 bases agree with TRBD1. Germline CDR1 is MDHEN and CDR2 is SYDVKM. V dropped 6 bases and J dropped 0; count of bases not matched to a gene: 4. The CDR3 extends over 14 amino acids. As DNA, the CDR3 is TGTGCCAGCAGGCGACAGGGAGCTAACTATGGCTACACCTTC. Amino acids: CASRRQGANYGYTF.

This clone is a singleton in its sample. CDR3 in DNA: TGTGCCAGTAGTATATTAAGCAGGGCTGGCTACACCTTC. This encodes CASSILSRAGYTF. This chain uses TRBV19 with TRBJ1-2; weak D call: TRBD1 (5 bases). Germline CDR1 and CDR2: LNHDA and SQIVND (reference sequence). V shed 2 bases and J shed 7 bases, with 11 bases lying between them. The CDR3 totals 13 residues.

The gene calls are TRBV4-1 and TRBJ2-7; TRBD2 matches at 8 bases. This CDR3 is 15 amino acids long. The germline V gene has CDR1 MGHRA and CDR2 YSYEKL. The V segment lost 1 base and the J segment 3 bases; nucleotides outside the gene matches: 5. Written as DNA, the CDR3 is TGCGCCAGCAGCCAAGCTTTAGCGGGGCGCTACGAGCAGTACTTC. Its protein is CASSQALAGRYEQYF.

This chain joins TRBV29-1 and TRBJ2-5, with D possibly TRBD2 on 7 matching bases. This CDR3 has 13 residues. The germline CDR1 and CDR2 sequences are SQVTM and ANQGSEA. The germline V and J ends were trimmed by 7 bases and 6 bases, with 18 bases remaining between them. The CDR3 sequence: CSASRGAWQTQYF. The CDR3 DNA reads TGCAGCGCCAGCCGGGGGGCCTGGCAGACCCAGTACTTC.

The CDR3 is CASSRQGQGYGYTF. The CDR3 bases are TGTGCCAGCAGCCGCCAGGGACAGGGCTATGGCTACACCTTC. The rearrangement joins TRBV3-1 (or the pseudogene TRBV3-2) to TRBJ1-2, with TRBD1 matching over 9 bases. The CDR3 consists of 14 residues. Germline V gives CDR1 LGHDT, CDR2 YNNKEL (reference sequence). J was trimmed by 4 bases and V by 4 bases; bases with no gene match: 4.

J is TRBJ2-7 and V is TRBV19, with TRBD1 matching 9 bases. The CDR3 has 14 residues. Germline assignment: CDR1 LNHDA and CDR2 SQIVND (reference sequence). Trimming cost V 5 bases and J 2 bases; bases outside gene matches: 4. CDR3 nucleotide sequence: TGTGCCAGTAGTTCACAGGGGGCTCCCTACGAGCAGTACTTC. It codes for CASSSQGAPYEQYF.

This sequence joins TRBV5-4 and TRBJ1-1; D possibly corresponds to TRBD1 (6 bases). The germline V and J ends were trimmed by 4 bases and 3 bases, with 13 bases remaining between them. Germline values: CDR1 SGHNT, CDR2 YYREEE (reference sequence). This CDR3 is 14 amino acids long. Here the CDR3 DNA reads TGTGCCAGCAGCCCCCAGCAGGGGCACACTGAAGCTTTCTTT. Translating gives CASSPQQGHTEAFF.

The chain joins TRBV7-9 to TRBJ1-4, with D unclear. The CDR3 spans 15 residues. The germline V gene encodes CDR1 SEHNR and CDR2 FQNEAQ (reference sequence). Trimming cost V 6 bases and J 4 bases, with 15 bases left between them. The CDR3 region has the DNA TGTGCCAGCAGTCCCCCCGGCCGGGTTAATGAAAAACTGTTTTTT. Its translation is CASSPPGRVNEKLFF.